A single sample gave rise to the 19 T cell receptor beta chains below, sequenced in a study of shared clonotypes between healthy human individuals. TCRdb's copy holds only in-frame clones and misses some; the assay was immunoSEQ multiplex PCR. The table lists some 89,000 clones, roughly two thirds of them singletons. Sequencing was done on a sample of memory CD8+ T cells sorted from blood. Subset meaning: CD45RO+ cells pooled with CCR7-negative TemRA cells. These receptors came from a young man in good health.

The chain joins TRBV30 to TRBJ1-3; D call uncertain. The V gene lost 1 base and the J gene lost 0 bases, with 7 bases spanning the gap. The CDR3 runs to 14 residues. The V gene's germline CDR1 is GTSNPN and CDR2 SVGIG (reference sequence). CDR3 in DNA: TGTGCCTGGAGTGGCACCGGCTCTGGAAACACCATATATTTT. This sequence encodes CAWSGTGSGNTIYF.

Only one count was recorded for this clone. This chain uses TRBV7-9 with TRBJ2-3, with D unresolved. There are 15 residues in the CDR3. Germline CDR1 reads SEHNR; CDR2 reads FQNEAQ (reference sequence). Trimming removed 0 bases from V and 0 bases from J, with 7 bases in between. As DNA, the CDR3 is TGTGCCAGCAGCTTAGCGACGGGTAGCACAGATACGCAGTATTTT. Protein sequence: CASSLATGSTDTQYF.

This chain uses TRBV29-1 with TRBJ2-7; a weak D match, TRBD2 (6 bases). The CDR3 contains 16 residues. V gave up 3 bases and J gave up 0 bases, with 18 bases separating them. Per the germline V gene, CDR1 is SQVTM and CDR2 is ANQGSEA. The CDR3 protein is CSVEMGLGSGSYEQYF. The CDR3 nucleotides are TGCAGCGTTGAGATGGGGTTGGGTAGCGGCTCCTACGAGCAGTACTTC.

This clone showed up just a few times. Different DNA sequences within this sample yield the same CDR3. The chain combines TRBV30 with TRBJ1-1; D gene uncertain. The V and J ends lost 2 bases and 5 bases respectively, with 6 bases between them. This CDR3 contains 11 residues. CDR1 and CDR2 from the germline V gene are GTSNPN and SVGIG (reference sequence). The chain's CDR3 is CAWSPATEAFF. CDR3 DNA: TGTGCCTGGAGTCCGGCAACTGAAGCTTTCTTT.

This clone was seen a few times. This sequence joins TRBV10-3 and TRBJ2-2, with TRBD1 identical over 8 bases. V trimming: 4 bases; J trimming: 0 bases; junction bases outside the gene matches: 7. Germline values: CDR1 ENHRY, CDR2 SYGVKD. The length of the CDR3 is 17 residues. CDR3 residues: CAISVKDRASNTGELFF. The CDR3 DNA is TGTGCCATCAGTGTCAAGGACAGGGCCTCGAACACCGGGGAGCTGTTTTTT.

The V gene is TRBV28, the J gene TRBJ2-2; the D call may be TRBD1 or TRBD2 (7 bases each). This CDR3 has 15 residues. Germline assignment: CDR1 MDHEN and CDR2 SYDVKM. Deletions cut 3 bases from V and 5 bases from J, with 13 bases between. CDR3 DNA sequence: TGTGCCAGCAGTTTTCGGCAGGGGGGGACCGGGGAGCTGTTTTTT. Encoded protein: CASSFRQGGTGELFF.

V is TRBV20-1 and J is TRBJ2-1; tentatively, D is TRBD2 (6 bases). Trimming pared 6 bases from V and 10 bases from J, leaving 10 bases between. The CDR3 has 10 amino acids. The germline V gene has CDR1 DFQATT and CDR2 SNEGSKA (reference sequence). The CDR3 reads CSARDLEQFF. The CDR3 DNA follows: TGCAGTGCCAGGGACTTAGAGCAGTTCTTC.

This chain joins TRBV7-3 and TRBJ2-2; D not resolved. The CDR3 covers 11 residues. Germline loops: CDR1 SGHTA, CDR2 FQGTGA. V was trimmed by 6 bases and J by 7 bases, leaving 6 bases between them. The CDR3 protein is CASSYGGELFF. The CDR3 coding sequence is TGTGCCAGCAGTTACGGCGGGGAGCTGTTTTTT.

V and J are TRBV11-2 and TRBJ1-1; tentative D call: TRBD1 (5 bases). This CDR3 comprises 16 residues. The germline V gene encodes CDR1 SGHAT and CDR2 FQNNGV. V lost 0 bases, J lost 6 bases, and 17 bases lay in between. CDR3 protein: CASSLDRSELGAEAFF. CDR3 coding DNA: TGTGCCAGCAGCTTAGATCGCTCAGAACTGGGGGCTGAAGCTTTCTTT.

The chain links TRBV13 to TRBJ2-7, with D possibly being TRBD1 (5 bases). Trimming stripped 3 bases from V and 7 bases from J, with 16 bases between. CDR1 and CDR2 from the germline V gene are PRHDT and FYEKMQ (reference sequence). The CDR3 totals 14 residues. The DNA of the CDR3 is TGTGCCAGCAGCTTGGAAGGGGTGGGTGATGAGCAGTACTTC. It translates to CASSLEGVGDEQYF.

The gene calls are TRBV5-4 and TRBJ1-2, with D possibly TRBD1 on 5 matching bases. The length of the CDR3 is 14 residues. CDR1 and CDR2 from the germline V gene are SGHNT and YYREEE (reference sequence). V lost 1 base and J 5 bases, leaving 12 bases between the germline ends. The CDR3 sequence: CASSLQTQVYGYTF. CDR3 bases: TGTGCCAGCAGCTTGCAAACACAGGTTTATGGCTACACCTTC.

The chain combines TRBV29-1 with TRBJ2-5; no clear D gene. Germline-derived CDR1 and CDR2 are SQVTM and ANQGSEA. Trimming stripped 6 bases from V and 1 base from J, with 15 bases between. There are 14 residues in the CDR3. The CDR3 loop reads CSVTLGVLQETQYF. DNA of the CDR3: TGCAGCGTGACCCTAGGAGTACTCCAAGAGACCCAGTACTTC.

The chain has TRBV2 and TRBJ1-4; D remains unclear. V was clipped by 8 bases and J by 6 bases, with 10 bases between them. The CDR3 loop spans 12 amino acids. Germline V gene lookup returns CDR1 SNHLY and CDR2 FYNNEI. The CDR3 DNA follows: TGTGCCAGCCATAGGAAAGATGAAAAACTGTTTTTT. It yields the protein CASHRKDEKLFF.

This clone was seen only a few times. The rearrangement uses TRBV6-1 and TRBJ2-7, with 11 bases matching TRBD2. Germline V gene sequence: CDR1 MNHNS, CDR2 SASEGT. The J segment lost 4 bases and the V segment lost 5 bases, leaving 4 bases of the junction unmatched. The CDR3 extends over 14 amino acids. In DNA, the CDR3 is TGTGCCAGCAGTCTAGCGGGAGGAGTTTACGAGCAGTACTTC. Its protein is CASSLAGGVYEQYF.

The V call is TRBV5-4, the J call TRBJ1-1; 9 positions match TRBD1. The CDR3 loop spans 14 amino acids. V shed 5 bases and J 0 bases; nucleotides not matched to a gene: 2. Germline loops: CDR1 SGHNT, CDR2 YYREEE (reference sequence). The CDR3 DNA reads TGTGCCAGCAGGACAGGGGGATTGAACACTGAAGCTTTCTTT. It yields the protein CASRTGGLNTEAFF.

This chain links TRBV19 with TRBJ1-1; tentative D call: TRBD1 (6 bases). The germline V gene has CDR1 LNHDA and CDR2 SQIVND (reference sequence). Trimming stripped 5 bases from V and 4 bases from J, with 11 bases between. The CDR3 has 13 residues. CDR3: CASSSQGITEAFF. DNA of the CDR3: TGTGCCAGTAGTTCCCAGGGGATCACTGAAGCTTTCTTT. The variable domain in full, completed from reference TRBV19 and TRBJ1-1, reads DGGITQSPKYLFRKEGQNVTLSCEQNLNHDAMYWYRQDPGQGLRLIYYSQIVNDFQKGDIAEGYSVSREKKESFPLTVTSAQKNPTAFYLCASSSQGITEAFFGQGTRLTVV.

This clone was counted once. Here the CDR3 reads CSGTGFNYEQYF. In nucleotides, the CDR3 is TGCAGCGGGACAGGGTTTAACTACGAGCAGTACTTC. V is TRBV29-1 and J is TRBJ2-7; the match to TRBD1 covers 8 bases. Germline CDR1 is SQVTM and CDR2 is ANQGSEA. With 7 bases clipped from V and 3 bases from J, the junction kept 5 bases outside the gene matches. The CDR3 is 12 residues long.

V usage is TRBV4-1 and J usage is TRBJ2-3, with 7 bases fitting TRBD1. V was pared by 3 bases and J by 3 bases, with 6 bases of the junction left unmatched. CDR3 size: 15 residues. Looked up from germline, CDR1 is MGHRA and CDR2 is YSYEKL. The CDR3: CASSQGQKFTDTQYF. The CDR3 bases are TGCGCCAGCAGCCAGGGACAGAAATTTACAGATACGCAGTATTTT.

This clone was observed a handful of times. The chain carries TRBV11-2 and TRBJ1-2, with no clear D. The CDR3 length is 13 residues. The V gene's germline CDR1 is SGHAT and CDR2 FQNNGV. Trimming shortened V by 5 bases and J by 8 bases, and 15 bases separated the two germline ends. CDR3 nucleotide sequence: TGTGCCAGCAGCAAGACCTCGGGAAGCGGCTACACCTTC. Residues: CASSKTSGSGYTF.